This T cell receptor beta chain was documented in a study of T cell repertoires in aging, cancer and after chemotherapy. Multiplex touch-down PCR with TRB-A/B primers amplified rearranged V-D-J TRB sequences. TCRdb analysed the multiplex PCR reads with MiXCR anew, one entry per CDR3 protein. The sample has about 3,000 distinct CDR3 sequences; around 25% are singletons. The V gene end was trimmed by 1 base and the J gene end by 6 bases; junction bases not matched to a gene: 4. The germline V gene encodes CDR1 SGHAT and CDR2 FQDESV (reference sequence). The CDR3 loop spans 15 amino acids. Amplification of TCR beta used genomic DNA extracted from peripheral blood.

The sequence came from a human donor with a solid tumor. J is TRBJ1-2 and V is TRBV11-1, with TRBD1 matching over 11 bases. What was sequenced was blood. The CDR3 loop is CASSLGGQGANGYTF. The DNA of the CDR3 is TGTGCCAGCAGCTTAGGAGGACAGGGGGCAAATGGCTACACCTTC. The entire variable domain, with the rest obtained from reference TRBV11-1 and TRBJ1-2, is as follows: EAEVAQSPRYKITEKSQAVAFWCDPISGHATLYWYRQILGQGPELLVQFQDESVVDDSQLPKDRFSAERLKGVDSTLKIQPAELGDSAMYLCASSLGGQGANGYTFGSGTRLTVV.